A single sample gave rise to the 8 T cell receptor beta chains below, sequenced in a study of T cell responses to AZD1222 COVID-19 vaccine. The assay was immunoSEQ multiplex PCR, and TCRdb's table has in-frame clones only and misses some. Among about 84,000 clones, 70% to 90% were seen once, and the ten largest hold approximately 1.6%. Sequenced here: peripheral blood, sampled on day 0 of AZD1222 vaccination. Receptor source: an adult in good health.

V gene TRBV5-1 combines with J gene TRBJ1-1; D uncertain. V gave up 4 bases and J gave up 1 base, with 11 bases separating them. CDR3 size: 14 residues. CDR1 is SGHRS and CDR2 is YFSETQ in the germline V gene. The chain's CDR3 is CASSRQNTNTEAFF. Here the CDR3 DNA reads TGCGCCAGCAGCCGCCAAAACACGAACACTGAAGCTTTCTTT.

As to this clone: Other DNA sequences within the sample encode an identical CDR3. The chain employs TRBV18 and TRBJ2-3; 9 nucleotides match TRBD2. Unmatched junction bases numbered 2, after V lost 1 base and J lost 3 bases. This CDR3 contains 15 residues. Per the germline V gene, CDR1 is KGHSH and CDR2 is LQKENI. The CDR3 region has the DNA TGTGCCAGCTCACCACGCGGGAGGGGTACAGATACGCAGTATTTT. It yields the protein CASSPRGRGTDTQYF.

CDR3 residues: CASSVGGGSGEAFF. The CDR3, as DNA: TGTGCCAGCAGCGTAGGGGGAGGGTCGGGTGAAGCTTTCTTT. V usage is TRBV9 and J usage is TRBJ1-1, with no clear D. CDR3 length: 14 amino acids. The V gene's germline CDR1 is SGDLS and CDR2 YYNGEE. V lost 0 bases and J lost 7, with 13 bases in between. Full variable domain (rest looked up from reference TRBV9 and TRBJ1-1): DSGVTQTPKHLITATGQRVTLRCSPRSGDLSVYWYQQSLDQGLQFLIQYYNGEERAKGNILERFSAQQFPDLHSELNLSSLELGDSALYFCASSVGGGSGEAFFGQGTRLTVV.

This clone appeared a few times. The chain employs TRBV19 and TRBJ1-1, with 8 bases that match TRBD1. The CDR3 has 15 amino acids. Germline trimming cut 4 bases from V and 3 bases from J; bases unmatched to any gene: 7. Per germline, CDR1 LNHDA and CDR2 SQIVND (reference sequence). This CDR3 reads CASSNQGARYTEAFF. As DNA, the CDR3 is TGTGCCAGTAGTAACCAGGGGGCGCGGTACACTGAAGCTTTCTTT.

The J gene is TRBJ1-2, the V gene TRBV18; tentative D call: TRBD1 (6 bases). V was pared by 0 bases and J by 4 bases, with 9 bases between. Germline CDR1 is KGHSH and CDR2 is LQKENI. The length of the CDR3 is 14 residues. CDR3 sequence: CASSPPTDSYGYTF. The CDR3 coding sequence is TGTGCCAGCTCACCACCAACGGACAGCTATGGCTACACCTTC.

The rearrangement uses TRBV28 and TRBJ1-2; TRBD1 might be the D (6 bases). This CDR3 has 15 amino acids. CDR1 is MDHEN, CDR2 SYDVKM, per germline. The V gene lost 4 bases and the J gene lost 2 bases, with 14 bases spanning the gap. The DNA for the CDR3 is TGTGCCAGCAGTTATGAAGGGGGGAAAAACTATGGCTACACCTTC. It specifies CASSYEGGKNYGYTF.

This chain connects TRBV11-2 to TRBJ1-4; D is possibly TRBD1 (6 bases). The V end lost 5 bases, the J end lost 2 bases, and 15 bases lay between the germline ends. This CDR3 is built from 16 residues. The germline V gene has CDR1 SGHAT and CDR2 FQNNGV. CDR3 loop: CASSLLGGGTNEKLFF. Written as DNA, the CDR3 is TGTGCCAGCAGCCTCCTAGGTGGGGGCACTAATGAAAAACTGTTTTTT. Using reference TRBV11-2 and TRBJ1-4 for the parts outside the CDR3, the full variable domain is EAGVAQSPRYKIIEKRQSVAFWCNPISGHATLYWYQQILGQGPKLLIQFQNNGVVDDSQLPKDRFSAERLKGVDSTLKIQPAKLEDSAVYLCASSLLGGGTNEKLFFGSGTQLSVL.

This clone was recorded once. The gene calls are TRBV6-1 and TRBJ2-3, with D uncertain. Deletions cut 3 bases from V and 0 bases from J, with 7 bases between. The CDR3 length is 14 residues. The germline CDR1 and CDR2 sequences are MNHNS and SASEGT. The DNA of the CDR3 is TGTGCCAGCAGTGACGTGGCTAGCACAGATACGCAGTATTTT. Translating it yields CASSDVASTDTQYF.